This TCR beta chain was profiled in a study of identical twins. This clonotype was counted at least ten times. The antigen is unknown. General observations from the study: A lower insertion count was a feature of abundant cord blood beta clonotypes, with no such feature in memory repertoires. Conclusions were based on cross-sectional statistical analysis, without following the same donors.

TCRdb independently ran MiXCR on the 5' RACE reads; one entry per CDR3 protein. The sample records 1,800,000 or so distinct CDR3 sequences, around 29% being singletons. The receptor was derived from a newborn girl in good health. The source material was cord blood.

As DNA, the CDR3 is TGTGCCAGCAGCCAAGGGACAGGGAACTATGGCTACACCTTC. Translated: CASSQGTGNYGYTF. The chain joins TRBV4-2 to TRBJ1-2; 8 bases are shared with TRBD1. The CDR3 totals 14 residues. V trimming: 1 base; J trimming: 2 bases; junction bases outside the gene matches: 0. Germline values: CDR1 LGHNA, CDR2 YNFKEQ.